The 5 T cell receptor beta chains presented below share a single source sample, sequenced in a study of early T cells in non-severe SARS-CoV-2 infection. TCRdb re-called the 5' RACE reads through MiXCR, storing one row per CDR3 protein. This table has about 80,000 distinct CDR3 sequences, about 11% appearing once. The sample consisted of whole blood. These receptors all stem from an adult who was a healthcare worker with PCR-confirmed SARS-CoV-2 infection or an uninfected control (not recorded which).

The V gene is TRBV10-3, the J gene TRBJ2-7, with 7 nucleotides matching TRBD1. Germline trimming cut 2 bases from V and 6 bases from J; bases unmatched to any gene: 7. The CDR3 spans 14 residues. CDR1 is ENHRY and CDR2 is SYGVKD in the germline V gene. The CDR3 nucleotides are TGTGCCATCAGTGAGAGGTCCGACAGGGTCGAGCAGTACTTC. This encodes CAISERSDRVEQYF.

The chain joins TRBV13 to TRBJ2-7, with D possibly being TRBD2 (6 bases). The CDR3 has 14 amino acids. Trimming left V 5 bases short and J 5 bases short, with 16 bases between. Germline CDR1 reads PRHDT; CDR2 reads FYEKMQ (reference sequence). The CDR3 sequence is CASSHRGSRDEQYF. CDR3 nucleotide sequence: TGTGCCAGCAGCCACCGGGGGTCGAGAGACGAGCAGTACTTC.

As for this clonotype: This may be a read error, as it is one base from a much larger clone. The chain uses TRBV7-2 and TRBJ2-1; a weak D match, TRBD2 (7 bases). The CDR3 has 15 amino acids. Germline CDR1 is SGHTA and CDR2 is FQGNSA. CDR3 region: CASSLEGGPYNQQFF. CDR3 coding DNA: TGTGCCAGCAGCTTAGAGGGGGGGCCATACAATCAGCAGTTCTTC.

The table lists this clonotype with a few counts. The J gene is TRBJ1-2, the V gene TRBV5-4; maybe TRBD1 (6 bases). V lost 5 bases, J lost 4 bases, and 21 bases lay in between. This CDR3 is built from 16 residues. Germline V lookup: CDR1 SGHNT, CDR2 YYREEE (reference sequence). The CDR3 loop reads CASRWNRDGGGYGYTF. The CDR3 region has the DNA TGTGCCAGCAGGTGGAACAGGGATGGGGGGGGCTATGGCTACACCTTC.

This clonotype was observed a few times. The chain couples TRBV13 to TRBJ2-6; D gene uncertain. The germline CDR1 and CDR2 sequences are PRHDT and FYEKMQ (reference sequence). V was cut by 5 bases and J by 0 bases, with 8 bases left in between. The CDR3 length is 15 residues. Written as DNA, the CDR3 is TGTGCCAGCAGCCTTTTACGCTCTGGGGCCAACGTCCTGACTTTC. This codes for CASSLLRSGANVLTF.